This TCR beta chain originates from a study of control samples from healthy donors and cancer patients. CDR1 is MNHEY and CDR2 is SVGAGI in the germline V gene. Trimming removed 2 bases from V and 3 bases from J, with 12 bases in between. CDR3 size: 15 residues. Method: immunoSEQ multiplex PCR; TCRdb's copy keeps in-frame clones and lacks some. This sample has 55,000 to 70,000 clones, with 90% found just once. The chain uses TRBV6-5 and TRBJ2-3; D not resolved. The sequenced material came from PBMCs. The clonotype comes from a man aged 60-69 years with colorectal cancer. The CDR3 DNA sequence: TGTGCCAGCAGTTACGAGCCCGGTCGGACAGATACGCAGTATTTT. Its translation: CASSYEPGRTDTQYF.